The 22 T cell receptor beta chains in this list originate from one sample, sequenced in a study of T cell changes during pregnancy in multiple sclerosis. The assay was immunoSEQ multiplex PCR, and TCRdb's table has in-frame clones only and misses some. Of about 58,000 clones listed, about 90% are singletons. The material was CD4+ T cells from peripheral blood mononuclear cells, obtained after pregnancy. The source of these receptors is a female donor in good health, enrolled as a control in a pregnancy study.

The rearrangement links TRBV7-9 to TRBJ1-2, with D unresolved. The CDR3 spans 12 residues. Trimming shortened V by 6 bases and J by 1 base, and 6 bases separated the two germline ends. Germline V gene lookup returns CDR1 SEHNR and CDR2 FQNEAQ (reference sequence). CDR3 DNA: TGTGCCAGCAGTTCCAGTAACTATGGCTACACCTTC. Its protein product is CASSSSNYGYTF.

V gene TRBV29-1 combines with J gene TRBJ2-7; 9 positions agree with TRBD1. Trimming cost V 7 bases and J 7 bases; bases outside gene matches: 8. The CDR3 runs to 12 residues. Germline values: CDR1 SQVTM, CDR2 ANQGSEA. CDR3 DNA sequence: TGCAGCGGGGGACAGGGCCCATCAGAGCAGTACTTC. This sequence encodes CSGGQGPSEQYF.

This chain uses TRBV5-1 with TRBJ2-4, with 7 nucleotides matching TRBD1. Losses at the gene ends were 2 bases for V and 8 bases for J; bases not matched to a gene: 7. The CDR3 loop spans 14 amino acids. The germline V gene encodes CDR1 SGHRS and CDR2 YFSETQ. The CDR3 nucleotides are TGCGCCAGCAGCTTAATGACAGGGAACGACATTCAGTACTTC. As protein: CASSLMTGNDIQYF.

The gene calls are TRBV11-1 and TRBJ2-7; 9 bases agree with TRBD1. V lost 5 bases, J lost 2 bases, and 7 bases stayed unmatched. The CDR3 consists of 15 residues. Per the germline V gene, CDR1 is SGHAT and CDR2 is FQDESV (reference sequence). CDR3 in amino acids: CASSPGTGTTYEQYF. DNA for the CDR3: TGTGCCAGCAGCCCCGGGACAGGGACAACCTACGAGCAGTACTTC.

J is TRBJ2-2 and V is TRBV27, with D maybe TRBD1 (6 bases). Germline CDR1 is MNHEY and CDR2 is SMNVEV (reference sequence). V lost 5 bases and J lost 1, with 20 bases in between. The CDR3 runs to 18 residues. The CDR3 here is CASSTVRGKTGNTGELFF. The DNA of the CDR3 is TGTGCCAGCAGTACGGTTAGGGGAAAGACAGGGAACACCGGGGAGCTGTTTTTT.

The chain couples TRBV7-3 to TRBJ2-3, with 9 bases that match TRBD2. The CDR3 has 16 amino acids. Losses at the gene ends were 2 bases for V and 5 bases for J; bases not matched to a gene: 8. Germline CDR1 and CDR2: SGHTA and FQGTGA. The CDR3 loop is CASSLLPSGAGDTQYF. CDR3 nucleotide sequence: TGTGCCAGCAGCTTACTTCCTAGCGGGGCCGGAGATACGCAGTATTTT.

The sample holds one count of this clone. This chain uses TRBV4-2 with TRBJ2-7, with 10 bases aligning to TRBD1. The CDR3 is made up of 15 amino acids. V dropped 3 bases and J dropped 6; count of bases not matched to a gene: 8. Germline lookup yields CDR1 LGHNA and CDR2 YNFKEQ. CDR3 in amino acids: CASSQPGQGMGEQYF. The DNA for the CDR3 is TGTGCCAGCAGCCAGCCGGGACAGGGGATGGGCGAGCAGTACTTC.

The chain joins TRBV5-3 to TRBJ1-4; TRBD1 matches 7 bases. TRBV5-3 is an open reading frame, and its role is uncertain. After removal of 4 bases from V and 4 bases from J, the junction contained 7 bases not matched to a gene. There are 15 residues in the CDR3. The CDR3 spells CARSEEQGCNEKLFF. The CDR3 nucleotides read TGTGCCAGAAGCGAAGAACAGGGGTGTAATGAAAAACTGTTTTTT.

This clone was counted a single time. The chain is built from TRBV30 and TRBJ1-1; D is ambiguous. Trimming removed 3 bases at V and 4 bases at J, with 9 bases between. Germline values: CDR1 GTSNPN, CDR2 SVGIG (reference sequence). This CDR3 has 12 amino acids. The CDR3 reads CAWRSGFTEAFF. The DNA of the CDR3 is TGTGCCTGGAGGTCCGGTTTCACTGAAGCTTTCTTT.

The CDR3 loop is CASSLSLRAGETQYF. CDR3 bases: TGCGCCAGCAGCTTGTCCCTAAGAGCGGGGGAGACCCAGTACTTC. This chain links TRBV5-1 with TRBJ2-5, with 7 nucleotides matching TRBD2. J gave up 5 bases and V 1 base, and 8 bases lay outside the gene matches. Germline V CDR1 and CDR2: SGHRS, YFSETQ. The CDR3 is 15 amino acids.

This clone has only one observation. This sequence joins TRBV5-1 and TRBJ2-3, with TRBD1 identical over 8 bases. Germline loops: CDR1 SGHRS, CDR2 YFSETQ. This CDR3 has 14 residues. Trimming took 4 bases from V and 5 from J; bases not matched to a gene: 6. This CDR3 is CASSITGGGDTQYF. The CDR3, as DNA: TGCGCCAGCAGCATCACAGGGGGAGGAGATACGCAGTATTTT.

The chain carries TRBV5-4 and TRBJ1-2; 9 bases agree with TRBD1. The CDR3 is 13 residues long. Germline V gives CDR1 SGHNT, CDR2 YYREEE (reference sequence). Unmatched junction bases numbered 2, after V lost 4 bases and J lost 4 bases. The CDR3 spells CASSKTGGYGYTF. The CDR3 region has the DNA TGTGCCAGCAGCAAGACAGGGGGCTATGGCTACACCTTC.

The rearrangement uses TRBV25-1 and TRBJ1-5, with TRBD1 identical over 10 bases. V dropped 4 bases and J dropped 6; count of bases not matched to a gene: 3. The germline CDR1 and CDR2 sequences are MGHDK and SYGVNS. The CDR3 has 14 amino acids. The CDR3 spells CASSGQGASQPQHF. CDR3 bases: TGTGCCAGCAGTGGACAGGGGGCTAGTCAGCCCCAGCATTTT.

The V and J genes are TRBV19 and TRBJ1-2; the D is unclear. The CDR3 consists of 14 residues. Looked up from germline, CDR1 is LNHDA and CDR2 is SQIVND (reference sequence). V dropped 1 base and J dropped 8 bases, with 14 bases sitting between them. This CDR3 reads CASSIGEGAGGYTF. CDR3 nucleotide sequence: TGTGCCAGTAGTATAGGAGAAGGTGCCGGGGGCTACACCTTC.

The CDR3 DNA is TGTGCCAGCAGCCCCCGGGGAGGGGCCCCTGGCTCTGGGGCCAACGTCCTGACTTTC. Translation: CASSPRGGAPGSGANVLTF. The chain combines TRBV7-9 with TRBJ2-6; 7 nucleotides agree with TRBD2. The CDR3 spans 19 residues. The germline V gene encodes CDR1 SEHNR and CDR2 FQNEAQ (reference sequence). The J segment lost 0 bases and the V segment lost 5 bases, leaving 13 bases of the junction unmatched.

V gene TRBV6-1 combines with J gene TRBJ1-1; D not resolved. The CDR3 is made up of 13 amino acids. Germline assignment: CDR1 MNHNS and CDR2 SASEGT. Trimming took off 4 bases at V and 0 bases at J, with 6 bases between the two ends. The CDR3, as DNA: TGTGCCAGCAGTGGTGTAATGAACACTGAAGCTTTCTTT. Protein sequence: CASSGVMNTEAFF.

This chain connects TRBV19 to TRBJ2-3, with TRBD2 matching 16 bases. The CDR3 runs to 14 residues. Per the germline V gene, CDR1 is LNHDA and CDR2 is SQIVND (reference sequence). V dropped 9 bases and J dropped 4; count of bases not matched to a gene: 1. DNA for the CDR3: TGTGCCAGCGGGACTAGCGGGGGGGCAGATACGCAGTATTTT. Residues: CASGTSGGADTQYF.

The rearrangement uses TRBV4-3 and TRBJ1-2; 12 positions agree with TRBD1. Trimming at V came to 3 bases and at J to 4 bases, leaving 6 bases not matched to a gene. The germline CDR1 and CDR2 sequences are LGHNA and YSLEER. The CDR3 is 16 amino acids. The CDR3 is CASSQRRDRGPYGYTF. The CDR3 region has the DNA TGCGCCAGCAGCCAGCGCCGGGACAGGGGGCCCTATGGCTACACCTTC.

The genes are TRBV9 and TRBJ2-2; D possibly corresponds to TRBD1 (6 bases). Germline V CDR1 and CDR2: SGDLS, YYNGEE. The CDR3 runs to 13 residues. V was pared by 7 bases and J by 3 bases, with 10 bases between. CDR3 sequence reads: CASGRGDTGELFF. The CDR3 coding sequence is TGTGCCAGCGGCAGGGGTGACACCGGGGAGCTGTTTTTT.

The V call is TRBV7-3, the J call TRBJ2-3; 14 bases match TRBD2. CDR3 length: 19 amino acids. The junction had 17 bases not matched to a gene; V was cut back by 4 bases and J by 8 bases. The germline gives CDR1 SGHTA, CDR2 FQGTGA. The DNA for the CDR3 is TGTGCCAGCAGCTCCGGCTTCCTCGGGACTAGCGGGGGATTCGGTACGCAGTATTTT. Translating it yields CASSSGFLGTSGGFGTQYF. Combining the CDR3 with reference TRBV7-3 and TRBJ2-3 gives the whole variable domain GAGVSQTPSNKVTEKGKYVELRCDPISGHTALYWYRQSLGQGPEFLIYFQGTGAADDSGLPNDRFFAVRPEGSVSTLKIQRTERGDSAVYLCASSSGFLGTSGGFGTQYFGPGTRLTVL.

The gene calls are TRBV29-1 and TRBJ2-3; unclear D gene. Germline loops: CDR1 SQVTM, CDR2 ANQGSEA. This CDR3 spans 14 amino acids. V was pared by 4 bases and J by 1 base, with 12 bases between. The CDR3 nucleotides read TGCAGCGTTGGCTGGCCCACAGGCACAGATACGCAGTATTTT. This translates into CSVGWPTGTDTQYF.

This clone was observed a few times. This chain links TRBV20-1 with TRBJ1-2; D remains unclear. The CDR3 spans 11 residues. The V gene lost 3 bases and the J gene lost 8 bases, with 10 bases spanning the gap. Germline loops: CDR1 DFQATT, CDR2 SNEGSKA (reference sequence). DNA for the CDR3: TGCAGTGCTAGGCCCTCTAGGGGCTACACCTTC. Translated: CSARPSRGYTF.